This paragraph reports one TCR beta chain. The germline CDR1 and CDR2 sequences are MDHEN and SYDVKM. J was trimmed by 4 bases and V by 3 bases; bases with no gene match: 12. The CDR3 runs 17 residues. These data originate in a study of cytomegalovirus exposure and HLA in healthy donors. The PCR was carried out with 60 Vbeta primers and 13 Jbeta primers. Method: immunoSEQ multiplex PCR; TCRdb's copy keeps in-frame clones and lacks some. Of roughly 120,000 clones in the sample, approximately 80% were seen once. The rearrangement links TRBV28 to TRBJ1-5; 7 bases align to TRBD1. What was sequenced was PBMCs. The sequence was collected from a woman under 40 in good health and CMV-seronegative. The chain's CDR3 is CASSFLIGTVENQPQHF. DNA for the CDR3: TGTGCCAGCAGTTTCCTTATAGGGACAGTTGAGAATCAGCCCCAGCATTTT.